This T cell receptor beta chain was captured in a study of beta chain features in type 1 diabetes. This CDR3 region has 13 residues. V was shortened by 1 base and J by 6 bases, with 11 bases between the two germline ends. Germline loops: CDR1 GTSNPN, CDR2 SVGIG (reference sequence). As every portion of the isolated RNA was reverse transcribed, the sequencing read expressed TCRB transcripts. Sequencing used immunoSEQ multiplex PCR; TCRdb keeps in-frame clones, though not all of them. The data hold 150,000 or so clones, with 11% observed a single time. The origin of this receptor is a man aged 18-30 years in good health. Sequencing was carried out using central memory CD4+ T cells from blood. The chain carries TRBV30 and TRBJ2-3; D uncertain. CDR3 protein: CAWSDLRTDTQYF. In DNA, the CDR3 is TGTGCCTGGAGTGACTTGAGAACGGATACGCAGTATTTT.